The rows below give T cell receptor beta chains drawn from one sample of a study of metastatic and nonmetastatic thyroid tumors. MiXCR was used by TCRdb to re-call the PCR reads. The sample carries tens of thousands of clones, around 16% recorded once. Sequencing used blood. The receptors shown here come from a female donor with papillary thyroid cancer or a benign thyroid nodule (not recorded which). Some clones in this sample may be carry-over from other donors' samples. Each CDR3 is given with its conserved first and last residue. D genes are given only for firm matches. Only some rows state a clone size, as once, few, many or a class for expanded clones.

V	D	J	size	CDR3	DNA
TRBV7-3	NA	TRBJ2-5	many	CASSPTKGPQETQYF	TGTGCCAGCAGCCCCACGAAGGGTCCACAAGAGACCCAGTACTTC
TRBV20-1	TRBD2	TRBJ2-2	NA	CSARTSGRTGELFF	TGCAGTGCTAGAACGAGCGGGAGAACCGGGGAGCTGTTTTTT
TRBV5-6	NA	TRBJ1-5	many	CASSLFGLGSNQPQHF	TGTGCCAGCAGCTTGTTCGGGCTGGGTAGCAATCAGCCCCAGCATTTT
TRBV5-5	NA	TRBJ1-1	many	CASSLFADPLGTFF	TGTGCCAGCAGCTTGTTTGCAGATCCGCTCGGAACTTTCTTT
TRBV2	TRBD1	TRBJ1-3	many	CASQGARVSGNTIYF	TGTGCCAGCCAGGGGGCGAGGGTCTCTGGAAACACCATATATTTT
TRBV2	NA	TRBJ1-6	many	CASSPPGGAFYNSPLHF	TGTGCCAGCAGTCCCCCGGGGGGGGCCTTCTATAATTCACCCCTCCACTTT
TRBV15	TRBD2	TRBJ2-1	many	CATRNSGAHNEQFF	TGTGCCACCAGGAATAGCGGGGCACACAATGAGCAGTTCTTC
TRBV20-1	TRBD2	TRBJ2-7	once	CSAREGLAGVFSEQYF	TGCAGTGCTAGAGAGGGTCTAGCGGGAGTGTTCTCCGAGCAGTACTTC
TRBV7-8	NA	TRBJ2-6	once	CASSLAASGANVLTF	TGTGCCAGCAGCTTAGCGGCTTCTGGGGCCAACGTCCTGACTTTC
TRBV6-4	TRBD1	TRBJ1-2	medium-sized	CASSAPDRGKHGYTF	TGTGCCAGCAGTGCCCCGGACAGGGGGAAACATGGCTACACCTTC
TRBV3-1	NA	TRBJ1-2	NA	CASSQEAVKWNYGYTF	TGTGCCAGCAGCCAAGAGGCCGTGAAGTGGAACTATGGCTACACCTTC
TRBV5-5	NA	TRBJ1-2	many	CASRQASSNGYTF	TGTGCTAGTAGGCAGGCATCCTCTAATGGCTACACCTTC
TRBV20-1	TRBD1	TRBJ2-5	many	CSARDGTGRETQYF	TGCAGTGCTAGAGACGGGACAGGGCGAGAGACCCAGTACTTC
TRBV30	TRBD2	TRBJ2-7	NA	CAWNSGGWAYF	TGTGCCTGGAACTCGGGGGGGTGGGCGTACTTC
TRBV9	NA	TRBJ1-2	many	CASSVGVGTNYGYTF	TGTGCCAGCAGCGTAGGGGTAGGAACTAACTATGGCTACACCTTC
TRBV20-1	TRBD2	TRBJ2-3	many	CSARYGTSGGTQYF	TGCAGTGCTAGATACGGGACTAGCGGGGGAACGCAGTATTTT
TRBV7-9	NA	TRBJ2-5	many	CASSSTSTGRETQYF	TGTGCCAGCAGCTCCACCTCCACAGGGCGGGAGACCCAGTACTTC
TRBV2	NA	TRBJ2-3	many	CASGGGHASTDTQYF	TGTGCCAGCGGAGGGGGACATGCTAGCACAGATACGCAGTATTTT
TRBV19	NA	TRBJ1-5	many	CASSRQYSSNQPQHF	TGTGCCAGTAGCCGCCAGTATTCTAGCAATCAGCCCCAGCATTTT
TRBV20-1	NA	TRBJ2-7	many	CSARDLHGKEDYEQYF	TGCAGTGCTAGAGATCTTCATGGGAAGGAAGACTACGAGCAGTACTTC
TRBV5-1	NA	TRBJ2-7	NA	CASSFAGGLLYEQYF	TGCGCCAGCAGCTTTGCTGGGGGGCTCCTCTACGAGCAGTACTTC
TRBV7-8	NA	TRBJ1-4	many	CASSLIPGAPNEKLFF	TGTGCCAGCAGCTTGATTCCGGGGGCACCTAATGAAAAACTGTTTTTT
TRBV12-3/TRBV12-4	NA	TRBJ1-2	NA	CASIFGTNYGYTF	TGTGCCAGCATTTTTGGAACTAACTATGGCTACACCTTC
TRBV10-3	NA	TRBJ1-6	many	CAISEEGENSPLHF	TGTGCCATCAGTGAAGAGGGGGAGAACTCACCCCTCCACTTT
TRBV28	NA	TRBJ1-5	few	CASISQWSGNQPQHF	TGTGCCAGCATTTCACAGTGGAGTGGCAATCAGCCCCAGCATTTT
TRBV18	NA	TRBJ2-5	many	CASSPPAGTQYF	TGTGCCAGCTCACCACCGGCCGGGACCCAGTACTTC
TRBV9	TRBD1	TRBJ1-6	many	CASSAPSGGEDSPLHF	TGTGCCAGCAGCGCCCCGTCAGGGGGCGAGGATTCACCCCTCCACTTT
TRBV19	NA	TRBJ2-2	many	CAVLTESTGELFF	TGTGCCGTACTGACAGAAAGCACCGGGGAGCTGTTTTTT
TRBV6-1	NA	TRBJ2-7	medium-sized	CASGVGLESYEQYF	TGTGCCAGCGGTGTAGGACTGGAGTCCTACGAGCAGTACTTC
TRBV5-5	NA	TRBJ1-4	many	CASSFQGPYEKLFF	TGTGCCAGCAGCTTTCAGGGTCCCTACGAAAAACTGTTTTTT
TRBV19	NA	TRBJ1-1	NA	CASPANEYLNTEAFF	TGTGCCAGCCCAGCAAACGAGTACCTGAACACTGAAGCTTTCTTT
TRBV5-1	TRBD2	TRBJ2-2	NA	CASSHSGRETGELFF	TGCGCCAGCAGCCATAGCGGGAGAGAAACCGGGGAGCTGTTTTTT
TRBV9	NA	TRBJ1-6	many	CASSVGQFNSPLHF	TGTGCCAGCAGCGTTGGGCAGTTTAATTCACCCCTCCACTTT
TRBV7-9	NA	TRBJ2-1	many	CASSFVGSYNEQFF	TGTGCCAGCAGCTTTGTAGGGTCCTACAATGAGCAGTTCTTC
TRBV2	NA	TRBJ2-7	many	CASAEPGASYEQYF	TGTGCCAGCGCGGAACCGGGGGCCTCCTACGAGCAGTACTTC
TRBV7-8	TRBD1	TRBJ2-3	many	CASSLWTGATDTQYF	TGTGCCAGCAGCTTATGGACAGGGGCCACAGATACGCAGTATTTT
TRBV6-1	NA	TRBJ2-5	many	CASSITYQLETQYF	TGTGCCAGCAGCATTACATACCAGCTTGAGACCCAGTACTTC
TRBV7-3	TRBD2	TRBJ2-2	NA	CASSTLAGKNTGGLFF	TGTGCCAGCAGTACCCTAGCGGGGAAGAACACCGGGGGGCTGTTTTTT
TRBV11-1	TRBD1	TRBJ2-1	once	CASSSTTGHSYNEQFF	TGTGCCAGCAGTTCGACGACAGGGCACTCTTACAATGAGCAGTTCTTC
TRBV28	NA	TRBJ2-5	NA	CASLRARDFGETKYF	TGTGCCAGTCTCAGGGCCCGGGATTTCGGAGAGACCAAGTACTTC
TRBV6-1	NA	TRBJ2-1	large	CASSKEDSRYNEQFF	TGTGCCAGCAGTAAAGAGGACAGCAGGTACAATGAGCAGTTCTTC
TRBV25-1	NA	TRBJ2-7	many	CASSEPKVCWGTSAVEQYF	TGTGCCAGCAGTGAACCCAAGGTTTGTTGGGGGACCTCCGCGGTCGAGCAGTACTTC
TRBV4-1	TRBD1	TRBJ1-2	NA	CASSGTAFYGYTF	TGCGCCAGCAGCGGGACAGCTTTCTATGGCTACACCTTC
TRBV20-1	NA	TRBJ1-1	many	CSARKRGYTVSAEAFF	TGCAGTGCTAGAAAGAGGGGCTATACAGTCTCGGCTGAAGCTTTCTTT
TRBV28	NA	TRBJ1-3	NA	CASSILPEISVNIIYF	TGTGCCAGCAGTATTCTCCCGGAGATCTCTGTAAACATCATATATTTT
TRBV11-3	NA	TRBJ2-3	once	CASIPTLGTDTQYF	TGTGCCAGCATCCCCACCTTGGGCACAGATACGCAGTATTTT
TRBV12-3/TRBV12-4	NA	TRBJ1-1	many	CASSLGGRHTEAFF	TGTGCCAGCAGTTTAGGGGGACGTCACACTGAAGCTTTCTTT
TRBV5-6	NA	TRBJ2-2	many	CASSLGRANTGELFF	TGTGCCAGCAGCTTGGGCAGGGCTAACACCGGGGAGCTGTTTTTT
TRBV10-3	NA	TRBJ1-5	few	CAISEGVGNQPHHF	TGTGCCATCAGTGAGGGGGTTGGGAATCAGCCCCATCATTTT
TRBV4-2	TRBD1	TRBJ1-1	many	CASSQAPGDSMSTEAFF	TGTGCCAGCAGCCAAGCACCAGGGGACAGTATGAGCACTGAAGCTTTCTTT
TRBV20-1	NA	TRBJ2-5	many	CSAPPSAEQETQYF	TGCAGTGCGCCTCCCTCAGCGGAGCAAGAGACCCAGTACTTC
TRBV30	NA	TRBJ1-5	once	CAWSTGGNQTQNF	TGTGCCTGGAGTACCGGGGGCAATCAGACCCAGAATTTT
TRBV3-1	NA	TRBJ2-5	many	CASSQPGRETQYF	TGTGCCAGCAGCCAACCCGGGCGGGAGACCCAGTACTTC
TRBV20-1	TRBD1	TRBJ2-5	once	CSAPRDSQETKYF	TGCAGTGCTCCCAGGGACAGTCAAGAGACCAAGTATTTC
TRBV4-1	NA	TRBJ2-3	many	CASSQEIVDTQYF	TGCGCCAGCAGCCAAGAAATAGTGGATACGCAGTATTTT